A selection of T cell receptor beta chains follows, all from one sample in a study of PD-1 blockade in classical Hodgkin lymphoma. Some clones are missing from TCRdb's copy, which holds only in-frame ones; the method was immunoSEQ multiplex PCR. The sample lists just over 14,000 clones, about 89% seen once, with 5% to 6.5% in the top ten. The sequencing sample was made of CD8+ T cells from blood. The receptors were gathered from a human donor with classical Hodgkin lymphoma. Each CDR3 is given with its conserved first and last residue. The order of the fields is V gene, clone size, D gene, J gene, CDR3 DNA, CDR3 protein. D genes are given only for firm matches. Some rows have no size entry. The others give once, few or many, or a class for an expanded clone.

>TRBV2|.|TRBD1|TRBJ1-5
TGTGCCAGCCAGGGAGGACAGGGCAATCAGCCCCAGCATTTT
CASQGGQGNQPQHF
>TRBV6-5|.|.|TRBJ2-2
TGTGCCAGCAGTCCATCCGGCCCCGGGGAGCTGTTTTTT
CASSPSGPGELFF
>TRBV6-1|.|TRBD1|TRBJ2-5
TGTGCCAGCACTCAAAAGGTCGACAGGGGAGAGACCCAGTACTTC
CASTQKVDRGETQYF
>TRBV4-1|.|TRBD2|TRBJ2-7
TGCGCCAGCAGCACTTCAGCGGGAGCCTACGAGCAGTACTTC
CASSTSAGAYEQYF
>TRBV2|.|.|TRBJ2-5
TGTGCCAGCAGGATAGGTGTAGACAACCAAGAGACCCAGTACTTC
CASRIGVDNQETQYF
>TRBV7-6|.|.|TRBJ1-5
TGTGCCAGCAGCTTGGAGCATAATCAGCCCCAGCATTTT
CASSLEHNQPQHF
>TRBV7-6|few|.|TRBJ2-7
TGTGCCAGCAGCCCCCTGGGACTTGACGAGCAGTACTTC
CASSPLGLDEQYF
>TRBV5-4|.|TRBD1|TRBJ1-2
TGTGCCAGCAGCTTGGATTCGGCAGGGGGCAACTATGGCTACACCTTC
CASSLDSAGGNYGYTF
>TRBV7-9|few|.|TRBJ2-2
TGTGCCAGCACCTGGGCGGTCCTGAACACCGGGGAGCTGTTTTTT
CASTWAVLNTGELFF
>TRBV5-1|.|TRBD1|TRBJ2-2
TGCGCCAGCAGCTTGGAGTTGGGACAGCTCAGCGCGAACACCGGGGAGCTGTTTTTT
CASSLELGQLSANTGELFF
>TRBV7-6|.|.|TRBJ2-3
TGTGCCAGCAGCCCGAGGGACCAGGAGACAGATACGCAGTATTTT
CASSPRDQETDTQYF
>TRBV9|.|.|TRBJ1-1
TGTGCCAGCAGCGGACCCGGGAGGACTGAAGCTTTCTTT
CASSGPGRTEAFF
>TRBV2|.|.|TRBJ1-5
TGTGCCAGCATGGGGACTGTCCATAGCAATCAGCCCCAGCATTTT
CASMGTVHSNQPQHF
>TRBV19|.|.|TRBJ1-1
TGTGCCAGTAGCGAGACAGGGAACACTGAAGCTTTCTTT
CASSETGNTEAFF
>TRBV7-9|.|TRBD2|TRBJ2-1
TGTGCCAGCAGCTCGAAACTAGCGGGTTACAATGAGCAGTTCTTC
CASSSKLAGYNEQFF
>TRBV9|.|.|TRBJ2-2
TGTGCCAGCAGCCCTAGTAACACCGGGGAGCTGTTTTTT
CASSPSNTGELFF
>TRBV7-9|.|TRBD2|TRBJ2-1
TGTGCCAGCAGCTTAGTCCTAGCGGGCGGCAATGAGCAGTTCTTC
CASSLVLAGGNEQFF
>TRBV12-5|.|.|TRBJ2-1
TGTGCTAGTAGTCTAGCGAGGTCTGGTGAGCAGTTCTTC
CASSLARSGEQFF
>TRBV11-3|.|.|TRBJ2-1
TGTGCCAGCAGCTTGTTGGACCGGGCTGATGAGCAGTTCTTC
CASSLLDRADEQFF
>TRBV27|.|.|TRBJ2-1
TGTGCCCCAGTCCCCAATGAGCAGTTCTTC
CAPVPNEQFF
>TRBV27|.|.|TRBJ1-1
TGTGCCAGCAGTCCCCTCATGCGGGGATACACTGAAGCTTTCTTT
CASSPLMRGYTEAFF
>TRBV4-2|.|.|TRBJ2-1
TGTGCCAGCAGCCGTTTGGGGGCCAATGAGCAGTTCTTC
CASSRLGANEQFF
>TRBV7-8|.|.|TRBJ1-3
TGTGCCAGCAGCTTAGGGGGGAACACCATATATTTT
CASSLGGNTIYF
>TRBV4-1|.|.|TRBJ2-2
TGCGCCAGCAGCCAAGATAGGCGAGCGAACACCGGGGAGCTGTTTTTT
CASSQDRRANTGELFF
>TRBV4-1|.|TRBD1|TRBJ2-5
TGCGCCAGCAGCCAAGTAGCGCCAGACAGGGCCCAGTACTTC
CASSQVAPDRAQYF
>TRBV19|.|.|TRBJ2-5
TGTGCCAGTCGCGGGTACCAAGAGACCCAGTACTTC
CASRGYQETQYF
>TRBV18|once|TRBD2|TRBJ2-1
TGTGCCAGCTCACCTTCTAGCGGGAGCTCCTACAGTGAGCAGTTCTTC
CASSPSSGSSYSEQFF
>TRBV5-4|once|.|TRBJ2-2
TGTGCCAGCAGCAATGGGGCCGGGGAGCTGCTTTTT
CASSNGAGELLF
>TRBV2|.|.|TRBJ2-6
TGTGCCAGCAGTGACCCCTCTGGGGCCAACGTCCTGACTTTC
CASSDPSGANVLTF
>TRBV7-8|.|.|TRBJ1-1
TGTGCCAGCAGCCTGACGGGGGGAGTGGCTTTCTTT
CASSLTGGVAFF